These T cell receptor beta chains were read from a single sample in a study of blood T cell repertoires in COVID-19. Method: immunoSEQ multiplex PCR; TCRdb's copy keeps in-frame clones and lacks some. This sample carries approximately 70,000 clones, 70% to 85% of them seen once, and the ten largest clones take roughly a tenth. Specimen: peripheral blood. The source is a woman between 50 and 59 years old with acute or convalescent COVID-19. CDR3s include the opening cysteine and the closing phenylalanine or tryptophan. D genes are given only for firm matches. Not every row has a clone size; where given, it reads once, few, many or a size class.

J gene,clone size,V gene,D gene,CDR3 DNA,CDR3 protein
TRBJ2-5,NA,TRBV29-1,TRBD1,TGCAGCGTTAATTCCCCCGACAGGGTCAACCAAGAGACCCAGTACTTC,CSVNSPDRVNQETQYF
TRBJ2-1,NA,TRBV5-1,NA,TGCGCCAGCAGTCTCGGAGGAGCGGGCCTCAATGAGCAGTTCTTC,CASSLGGAGLNEQFF
TRBJ1-4,NA,TRBV3-1/TRBV3-2,NA,TGTGCCAGCAGCCAAGTGACTGGGTCCGGCGAAAAACTGTTTTTT,CASSQVTGSGEKLFF
TRBJ1-1,NA,TRBV11-2,TRBD1,TGTGCCAGCAGCTCCAGACAGGGATTGAACACTGAAGCTTTCTTT,CASSSRQGLNTEAFF
TRBJ2-1,NA,TRBV19,TRBD2,TGTGCCAGTAGCGATCAGCGGGAGGGCAATGAGCAGTTCTTC,CASSDQREGNEQFF
TRBJ2-1,NA,TRBV9,TRBD2,TGTGCCAGCAGCGTAAGCGGGGGTAGCAATGAGCAGTTCTTC,CASSVSGGSNEQFF
TRBJ1-1,NA,TRBV3-1/TRBV3-2,NA,TGTGCCAGCAGCCGGCTCACTGAAGCTTTCTTT,CASSRLTEAFF
TRBJ2-3,NA,TRBV11-1,NA,TGTGCCAGCGGCCGACGTACAGGGGATACGCAGTATTTT,CASGRRTGDTQYF
TRBJ2-1,NA,TRBV4-3,NA,TGCGCCAGCAGCCAAGATCCGTTATCTGAGAATGAGCAGTTCTTC,CASSQDPLSENEQFF
TRBJ1-5,once,TRBV6-2/TRBV6-3,TRBD1,TGTGCCAGCAGCTCACAGGGGAACAATCAGCCCCAGCATTTT,CASSSQGNNQPQHF
TRBJ2-5,few,TRBV7-9,TRBD1,TGTGCCAGCAGCCTATGGACAGGGGGAAGGGAGACCCAGTACTTC,CASSLWTGGRETQYF
TRBJ1-1,few,TRBV29-1,NA,TGCAGCGTTCCGGGACAAGAAGCTTTCTTT,CSVPGQEAFF
TRBJ2-5,NA,TRBV18,TRBD2,TGTGCCAGCTCACCACAAGCGGGACTGAAGCAAGAGACCCAGTACTTC,CASSPQAGLKQETQYF
TRBJ1-2,once,TRBV3-1/TRBV3-2,TRBD1,TGTGCCAGCAGCCAGTGGGGGACAGACGGCGGTTATGGCTACACCTTC,CASSQWGTDGGYGYTF
TRBJ2-1,NA,TRBV28,TRBD2,TGTGCCAGCAGTCTCCCCGGACTAGCGGAAACAACAAATGAGCAGTTCTTC,CASSLPGLAETTNEQFF
TRBJ1-1,many,TRBV28,TRBD1,TGTGCCAGCAGAATACCCGGGACAGCGAACACTGAAGCTTTCTTT,CASRIPGTANTEAFF
TRBJ2-3,NA,TRBV7-2,NA,TGTGCCAGCAGCAAAGCCCGGAGTTCAGATACGCAGTATTTT,CASSKARSSDTQYF
TRBJ1-1,NA,TRBV12-3/TRBV12-4,NA,TGTGCCAGCAGTTTATGGGGCTACACTGAAGCTTTCTTT,CASSLWGYTEAFF
TRBJ2-7,NA,TRBV4-1,NA,TGCGCCAGCAGCCCCACCGGGAGCGAGCAGTACTTC,CASSPTGSEQYF
TRBJ2-5,NA,TRBV29-1,TRBD2,TGCAGCGTTGAAAGGTCGGGAGGTACCCAGTACTTC,CSVERSGGTQYF
TRBJ2-2,NA,TRBV4-1,NA,TGCGCCAGCAGCCAAGAAGGTTGGAGGCTAGCCGGGGAGCTGTTTTTT,CASSQEGWRLAGELFF
TRBJ2-7,NA,TRBV18,TRBD2,TGTGCCAGCTCACCGGGACTAGCGGGGACTCACCTAGTGTGGGAGCAGTACTTC,CASSPGLAGTHLVWEQYF
TRBJ2-1,NA,TRBV9,TRBD2,TGTGCCAGCAGCGTAGTGGGTGCTAGCGGGATTCCTGGAAATGAGCAGTTCTTC,CASSVVGASGIPGNEQFF
TRBJ2-1,NA,TRBV24-1,NA,TGTGCCACCAGTGATTTGCGAGGAACCCCCAGCTCCTACAATGAGCAGTTCTTC,CATSDLRGTPSSYNEQFF
TRBJ1-6,NA,TRBV2,NA,TGTGCCAGCATGGGGCCGTATAATTCACCCCTCCACTTT,CASMGPYNSPLHF
TRBJ2-1,NA,TRBV28,NA,TGTGCCAGCAGTTCTGGGAGCTCCTACAATGAGCAGTTCTTC,CASSSGSSYNEQFF
TRBJ2-3,NA,TRBV18,TRBD1,TGTGCCAGCTCACCAACAAGAGGGGGCCTGGATACGCAGTATTTT,CASSPTRGGLDTQYF
TRBJ2-1,NA,TRBV29-1,TRBD1,TGCAGCGCGGGGACAGGCAATGAGCAGTTCTTC,CSAGTGNEQFF
TRBJ1-3,NA,TRBV9,NA,TGTGCCAGCAGCGTAGCTGTCGCGTCTGGAAACACCATATATTTT,CASSVAVASGNTIYF
TRBJ2-4,NA,TRBV27,TRBD1,TGTGCCAGCAGTTCGGACAGGGGGCTGGGAAACATTCAGTACTTC,CASSSDRGLGNIQYF
TRBJ2-3,few,TRBV5-1,NA,TGCGCCAGCAGCTTGTCAGCGACCGGGGTGGATACGCAGTATTTT,CASSLSATGVDTQYF
TRBJ1-2,NA,TRBV6-6,TRBD1,TGTGCCAGCAGTTACGCGTCCGGGACAGGGGGGAATGGCTACACCTTC,CASSYASGTGGNGYTF
TRBJ2-3,NA,TRBV5-1,TRBD2,TGCGCCAGCAGCTTGCTAGCGGCTAGCACAGATACGCAGTATTTT,CASSLLAASTDTQYF
TRBJ2-7,once,TRBV6-5,NA,TGTGCCAGCAGTTACGACGGCGGTTCCTACGAGCAGTACTTC,CASSYDGGSYEQYF
TRBJ2-7,few,TRBV5-5,NA,TGTGCCAGCAGCTCCACAGGGTACGAGCAGTACTTC,CASSSTGYEQYF
TRBJ2-5,NA,TRBV27,TRBD2,TGTGCCAGCACCCCCCGATCCGGACTAGCGGGAGGGAGAGAAGAGACCCAGTACTTC,CASTPRSGLAGGREETQYF
TRBJ2-1,NA,TRBV6-2/TRBV6-3,TRBD2,TGTGCCAGCAGTTATAGCACTAGCGGTTATTACAATGAGCAGTTCTTC,CASSYSTSGYYNEQFF
TRBJ1-2,NA,TRBV29-1,TRBD1,TGCAGCGTTGATGGACAGGGCTATGGCTACACCTTC,CSVDGQGYGYTF
TRBJ1-1,NA,TRBV10-3,NA,TGTGCCATCAGCGGGGGTAACACTGAAGCTTTCTTT,CAISGGNTEAFF
TRBJ1-2,NA,TRBV10-3,TRBD1,TGTGCCATCACCGCACAGGGGAACTATGGCTACACCTTC,CAITAQGNYGYTF
TRBJ2-5,NA,TRBV5-1,TRBD2,TGCGCCAGCAGCCCAAGGACTAGCGGCCAAGAGACCCAGTACTTC,CASSPRTSGQETQYF
TRBJ1-3,NA,TRBV27,NA,TGTGCCAGCAGTCCCCGCTTGACAGGCAACACCATATATTTT,CASSPRLTGNTIYF